This T cell receptor beta chain was found in a study of T-cell memory formation after mild COVID-19 (dated by TCRdb to the early 2020s). Looking at the study overall: TCR sequence clusters from the two donors were found to be largely donor specific. In a couple of donors, T-cell clones that expanded and contracted after mild COVID-19 were tracked by sequencing TCRalpha and TCRbeta repertoires over time. The cohort was made up of two young adult volunteers, one female and one male, who were previously healthy. Beyond this particular receptor, the publication reports: Contracting CD4+ clones turned up mainly in the CM and EM memory subsets, whereas EMRA was where CD8+ clones were enriched. Some responding clones were detected in pre-infection memory, which suggested that pre-existing cross-reactive memory T cells had joined the SARS-CoV-2 response. SARS-CoV-2 specificity of the second-wave clones peaking on day 37 was not confirmed. The study covered only a couple of mild cases, and larger cohorts including severe cases with pre-infection samples were considered necessary. Clones contracting from day 15 to 85 had balanced CD4/CD8 phenotypes, while a second wave expanding from day 15 to 37 was biased towards CD4+.

Ficoll-Paque density gradient centrifugation was used to isolate PBMCs. V loses 6 bases of germline sequence and J loses 2 bases, and the interval between the two ends is 21 bases. Its CDR3 holds 17 amino acids, cysteine through phenylalanine. Only the CDR3 region is kept as DNA, spanning 51 bases read in frame from base 1. CDR1 MNHEY and CDR2 SVGAGI were looked up in the germline V gene. The reads were generated on an Illumina NovaSeq 6000. Using 5'RACE with constant-segment primers, TCRalpha and TCRbeta cDNA libraries were constructed, with sample barcodes and unique molecular identifiers added in the process. RNA was extracted from every sample with Trizol reagent. Amplification of the libraries took two PCR steps, and the second step added a second sample barcode plus Illumina TruSeq adapters. The libraries were sequenced on an Illumina NovaSeq using 2 x 150 bp paired-end reads. Regarding the original processing steps: With migec v1.2.7, reads were demultiplexed and then collapsed into UMI-guided consensus sequences. Using mixcr v2.1.11, the UMI consensuses were aligned to TRA and TRB V and J templates and assembled into clonotypes. Clonotypes were classified as expanded or contracted when called significant by both edgeR and NoisET, with noise models trained on biological replicates. For edgeR calls, a false discovery rate-adjusted p below 0.01 and a log2 fold-change threshold of 1 were applied. As an exploratory analysis of dynamics, max-normalized trajectories of the 1000 most abundant clonotypes were examined with PCA combined with hierarchical clustering. The CD4 or CD8 phenotype of responding clones was assigned using the separately sequenced CD4+ and CD8+ repertoires. The raw public data were reprocessed by TCRdb itself: fastp quality trimming at Q25, MiXCR clonotype calling, in-frame beta chains only. A single entry per CDR3 protein holds the most common genes and DNA from its merged rows. V and J calls and clone size were set by TCRdb, not the authors. The table for this sample lists under 700,000 distinct CDR3 sequences; roughly 22% of them were counted only once. The ten biggest clones cover approximately 12% of the sample.

For this clonotype: Its antigen is still unknown. Base qualities are not at hand, and no much larger clone is one base apart.

Sequencing was done on a sample of PBMCs or a T cell subset sorted from them (not recorded which). The sequence joins TRBV6-5 to TRBJ2-3; TRBD2 is perhaps the D gene, given 5 matching bases. This TCR derives from an adult woman who had mild COVID-19 (a few samples of this study predate the infection). The sample titles of this study are shuffled in the database, so cell type and time point are left out; the donor was told from shared clones. The bases read TGTGCCAGCAGCGTCCATCCCGAGCGGCTACTCACAGATACGCAGTATTTT. This translates into CASSVHPERLLTDTQYF.